This T cell receptor (beta chain) was sequenced during a study of T cell repertoires in cytomegalovirus infection. At the level of the study: CMV infection plus the matching HLA type was flagged by public TCR beta signatures.

As concerns this clonotype: Its antigen is not identified.

In germline, CDR1 is SEHNR, CDR2 FQNEAQ (reference sequence). This CDR3 has 16 amino acids. The junction had 12 bases not matched to a gene; V was cut back by 5 bases and J by 3 bases. TCRdb fed the reads into MiXCR, producing one record per CDR3 protein. The profile shows roughly 700,000 distinct CDR3 sequences, roughly a third of them singletons. General study findings and limits: In two of eight donors, the top clonotype was HLA-C-restricted CMV-specific.

This clonotype was sampled from a human donor in good health (CMV status not recorded). Some clones in this sample may be carry-over from other donors' samples. The sequencing used cultured PBMCs, collected from culture after CMV antigen stimulation. The J gene is TRBJ1-2, the V gene TRBV7-9; 7 bases match TRBD1. The CDR3 DNA reads as TGTGCCAGCAGCGAGATTAGGACAGGCGGCTACTATGGCTACACCTTC. Translation: CASSEIRTGGYYGYTF.